Presented here are 28 T cell receptor beta chains from one specimen sequenced in a study of neoadjuvant anti-PD-1 for oral cavity cancer. Generated by immunoSEQ multiplex PCR, the TCRdb table keeps only in-frame clones and is missing some. Found here are over 80,000 clones, 84% of them singletons; the top ten hold around 3.1%. The sequenced sample was PBMCs, obtained before nivolumab (anti-PD-1) treatment. Receptor source: a person aged 40 to 85 with oral cavity squamous cell carcinoma.

J is TRBJ2-5 and V is TRBV27; D may be TRBD1 or TRBD2 (5 bases each). The CDR3 spans 15 residues. With 2 bases removed from V and 5 bases from J, the gap between germline ends came to 15 bases. Germline V lookup: CDR1 MNHEY, CDR2 SMNVEV (reference sequence). CDR3 amino acids: CASSLTGHLRETQYF. In nucleotides, the CDR3 is TGTGCCAGCAGTTTAACGGGGCACCTCCGGGAGACCCAGTACTTC.

V is TRBV4-1 and J is TRBJ2-3; tentatively, D is TRBD2 (5 bases). This CDR3 has 15 residues. Trimming cost V 4 bases and J 2 bases, with 13 bases left between them. The germline gives CDR1 MGHRA, CDR2 YSYEKL. DNA of the CDR3: TGCGCCAGCAGCCTCGACGGGGTCTCCACAGATACGCAGTATTTT. It is translated as CASSLDGVSTDTQYF.

This chain uses TRBV7-2 with TRBJ1-4; no reliable D call. The V end was cut by 7 bases, the J end by 5 bases, with 17 bases between. CDR1 and CDR2 (germline): SGHTA, FQGNSA. This CDR3 has 15 amino acids. The CDR3 sequence: CASTPRMTKNEKLFF. In DNA, the CDR3 is TGTGCCAGCACCCCGCGGATGACAAAGAATGAAAAACTGTTTTTT.

The chain couples TRBV15 to TRBJ1-5; D gene ambiguous. In germline, CDR1 is LNHNV, CDR2 YYDKDF (reference sequence). The V end lost 0 bases, the J end lost 4 bases, and 10 bases lay between the germline ends. This CDR3 spans 15 amino acids. CDR3 amino acids: CATSREKQGNQPQHF. For the CDR3, the DNA is TGTGCCACCAGCAGAGAAAAACAAGGGAATCAGCCCCAGCATTTT. Full variable domain (rest looked up from reference TRBV15 and TRBJ1-5): DAMVIQNPRYQVTQFGKPVTLSCSQTLNHNVMYWYQQKSSQAPKLLFHYYDKDFNNEADTPDNFQSRRPNTSFCFLDIRSPGLGDTAMYLCATSREKQGNQPQHFGDGTRLSIL.

Comments on this clone: The junction differs from germline at one of its ends, possibly a read error. The chain is built from TRBV7-7 and TRBJ2-2; TRBD2 aligns across 10 bases. From germline, CDR1 is SSHAT and CDR2 FNYEAQ (reference sequence). This CDR3 is 19 amino acids long. The CDR3 coding sequence is TGTGCTAGCAGCCTGTTACCTAGCGGGAGAGGGCTGAACACCGGGGAGCTGTTTTTT. It specifies CASSLLPSGRGLNTGELFF.

The CDR3 region is CASSRGATGANVLTF. The CDR3, as DNA: TGTGCCAGCAGCCGAGGTGCGACTGGGGCCAACGTCCTGACTTTC. V gene TRBV5-6 combines with J gene TRBJ2-6; D is unresolved. V was clipped by 4 bases and J by 2 bases, with 10 bases between them. This CDR3 comprises 15 residues. Germline-derived CDR1 and CDR2 are SGHDT and YYEEEE.

This chain uses TRBV9 with TRBJ2-1, with unresolved D. The CDR3 extends over 13 amino acids. Germline V gene lookup returns CDR1 SGDLS and CDR2 YYNGEE. The V end was cut by 0 bases, the J end by 6 bases, with 7 bases between. CDR3 protein: CASSVGWANEQFF. The DNA for the CDR3 is TGTGCCAGCAGCGTAGGCTGGGCCAATGAGCAGTTCTTC.

The chain has TRBV7-6 and TRBJ2-5, with D possibly called TRBD1 or TRBD2 (5 bases each). Trimming removed 2 bases at V and 1 base at J, with 11 bases between. This CDR3 has 15 residues. Per germline, CDR1 SGHVS and CDR2 FNYEAQ. The CDR3: CASSLYSGTQETQYF. The CDR3 nucleotides are TGTGCCAGCAGCTTATACAGTGGGACCCAAGAGACCCAGTACTTC.

The chain couples TRBV27 to TRBJ2-1; 8 bases are a match to TRBD1. Germline V gives CDR1 MNHEY, CDR2 SMNVEV (reference sequence). Trimming cost V 8 bases and J 3 bases; bases outside gene matches: 6. The CDR3 is made up of 14 amino acids. CDR3 loop: CASGRTGIYNEQFF. The CDR3 DNA reads TGTGCCAGCGGCCGGACAGGGATCTACAATGAGCAGTTCTTC.

V gene TRBV5-4 combines with J gene TRBJ2-7; maybe TRBD2 (7 bases). CDR1 SGHNT and CDR2 YYREEE come from the germline V gene (reference sequence). Between the trimmed V and J ends, which lost 1 base and 4 bases, there was a span of 15 bases. The length of the CDR3 is 15 residues. For the CDR3, the DNA is TGTGCCAGCAGCTTGAGTGGAGGGGGGGGATACGAGCAGTACTTC. This translates into CASSLSGGGGYEQYF.

In this sample, this clone turned up many times. Other DNA sequences in the sample encode the same CDR3. The V call is TRBV6-5, the J call TRBJ2-7; 9 nucleotides line up with TRBD2. The germline gives CDR1 MNHEY, CDR2 SVGAGI. With V trimmed by 8 bases and J by 2 bases, 1 base remained unmatched. CDR3 length equals 12 residues. The CDR3 sequence is CASSSGAYEQYF. DNA of the CDR3: TGTGCCAGCTCTAGCGGGGCCTACGAGCAGTACTTC.

The rearrangement uses TRBV2 and TRBJ2-4; 8 bases fit TRBD2. This CDR3 region has 16 residues. Germline CDR1 and CDR2: SNHLY and FYNNEI. The V and J ends lost 8 bases and 9 bases, in that order; junction bases with no gene match: 18. The CDR3 here is CASRRYRGGLEGIQYF. The CDR3 coding sequence is TGTGCCAGCCGACGGTACCGGGGGGGGTTGGAAGGCATTCAGTACTTC.

About this clone itself: At the DNA level, this CDR3 is encoded by other sequences in the same sample as well. The chain couples TRBV19 to TRBJ2-1; D call uncertain. The CDR3 contains 11 residues. V was clipped by 4 bases and J by 8 bases, with 6 bases between them. CDR1 and CDR2 (germline): LNHDA, SQIVND (reference sequence). The CDR3 region is CASSSIYEQFF. The DNA for the CDR3 is TGTGCCAGTAGTAGTATCTATGAGCAGTTCTTC.

This clone was recorded only once. The J gene is TRBJ1-2, the V gene TRBV2; D perhaps matches TRBD1 (5 bases). The CDR3 runs to 14 residues. V was shortened by 2 bases and J by 7 bases, with 14 bases between the two germline ends. Per the germline V gene, CDR1 is SNHLY and CDR2 is FYNNEI. The CDR3 protein is CASSESRQGGGYTF. CDR3 coding DNA: TGTGCCAGCAGTGAATCTAGGCAGGGAGGTGGCTACACCTTC.

V gene TRBV27 combines with J gene TRBJ2-7; D perhaps matches TRBD2 (5 bases). Germline V lookup: CDR1 MNHEY, CDR2 SMNVEV (reference sequence). This CDR3 has 17 residues. The germline V and J ends were trimmed by 5 bases and 2 bases, with 22 bases remaining between them. CDR3 nucleotides: TGTGCCAGCAGTCCCCGCCTCGGACTCCTAGAGGCCTACGAGCAGTACTTC. Its translation is CASSPRLGLLEAYEQYF.

The chain joins TRBV5-6 to TRBJ2-5; D may match TRBD1 or TRBD2 (5 bases each). The CDR3 length is 15 residues. Germline V gene data show CDR1 as SGHDT and CDR2 as YYEEEE. Trimming removed 0 bases from V and 1 base from J, with 10 bases in between. The CDR3 sequence: CASSLVGAGQETQYF. The CDR3 bases are TGTGCCAGCAGCTTGGTTGGGGCGGGCCAAGAGACCCAGTACTTC.

The chain is built from TRBV29-1 and TRBJ1-5; 7 positions agree with TRBD1. The CDR3 sequence is 14 residues long. V was pared by 7 bases and J by 2 bases, with 8 bases of the junction left unmatched. The germline V gene encodes CDR1 SQVTM and CDR2 ANQGSEA. In nucleotides, the CDR3 is TGCAGCGCCCAGGAGGGGGCCGGCAATCAGCCCCAGCATTTT. Its translation is CSAQEGAGNQPQHF.

The rearrangement uses TRBV6-5 and TRBJ1-4, with no clear D. The CDR3 is made up of 14 amino acids. Trimming cost V 4 bases and J 0 bases, with 6 bases left between them. From germline, CDR1 is MNHEY and CDR2 SVGAGI. CDR3: CASSSPATNEKLFF. Here the CDR3 DNA reads TGTGCCAGCAGTTCCCCTGCAACTAATGAAAAACTGTTTTTT.

This sequence joins TRBV5-1 and TRBJ2-3; 7 nucleotides agree with TRBD1. The ends lost 7 bases at V and 1 base at J; junction bases unmatched: 3. The CDR3 totals 13 residues. Germline CDR1 reads SGHRS; CDR2 reads YFSETQ. The CDR3 spells CASFTGGTDTQYF. The CDR3 DNA sequence: TGCGCCAGCTTCACAGGGGGCACAGATACGCAGTATTTT. The full variable domain, its missing parts supplied by reference TRBV5-1 and TRBJ2-3, is KAGVTQTPRYLIKTRGQQVTLSCSPISGHRSVSWYQQTPGQGLQFLFEYFSETQRNKGNFPGRFSGRQFSNSRSEMNVSTLELGDSALYLCASFTGGTDTQYFGPGTRLTVL.

The chain links TRBV4-1 to TRBJ2-3, with 7 nucleotides matching TRBD2. With 4 bases clipped from V and 4 bases from J, the junction kept 5 bases outside the gene matches. CDR3 length: 14 amino acids. CDR1 MGHRA and CDR2 YSYEKL come from the germline V gene. For the CDR3, the DNA is TGCGCCAGCAGCCTTGCGGGAGATGCAGATACGCAGTATTTT. This encodes CASSLAGDADTQYF.

The chain is built from TRBV2 and TRBJ1-5; the match to TRBD1 covers 9 bases. This CDR3 has 15 amino acids. Per the germline V gene, CDR1 is SNHLY and CDR2 is FYNNEI. Unmatched junction bases numbered 3, after V lost 6 bases and J lost 0 bases. The chain's CDR3 is CASSDRGSSNQPQHF. The CDR3 bases are TGTGCCAGCAGCGACAGGGGGAGTAGCAATCAGCCCCAGCATTTT.

This clone was found once. The germline gene is not matched at one end of the junction; a read error may be the cause. V and J are TRBV6-1 and TRBJ1-1; D ambiguous. Germline V CDR1 and CDR2: MNHNS, SASEGT. This CDR3 region has 13 residues. CDR3 loop: CLCALRENTEAFF. Here the CDR3 DNA reads TGCTTATGCGCCCTTCGAGAGAACACTGAAGCTTTCTTT.

This CDR3 is CASSGRDNTDTQYF. The DNA for the CDR3 is TGTGCCAGCAGCGGGCGGGACAACACAGATACGCAGTATTTT. V usage is TRBV5-6 and J usage is TRBJ2-3, with D perhaps matching TRBD1 or TRBD2 (6 bases each). This CDR3 contains 14 residues. The germline V gene has CDR1 SGHDT and CDR2 YYEEEE. V lost 4 bases, J lost 2 bases, and 11 bases lay in between.

The V gene is TRBV10-3, the J gene TRBJ2-7; 14 bases are shared with TRBD2. With V trimmed by 10 bases and J by 1 base, 12 bases remained unmatched. The V gene's germline CDR1 is ENHRY and CDR2 SYGVKD. The CDR3 loop spans 17 amino acids. In DNA, the CDR3 is TGTGCCAGCGAAACGGGACTAGCGGGAGTCGCTTCCTACGAGCAGTACTTC. Translating gives CASETGLAGVASYEQYF.

The rearrangement uses TRBV6-4 and TRBJ1-1; 7 bases are shared with TRBD1. CDR3 length: 14 residues. Germline V gene data show CDR1 as MRHNA and CDR2 as SNTAGT. V lost 3 bases to trimming and J lost 6 bases; unmatched junction nucleotides: 7. The CDR3 loop reads CASSESAGGSEAFF. For the CDR3, the DNA is TGTGCCAGCAGTGAGAGCGCAGGGGGATCTGAAGCTTTCTTT.

The J gene is TRBJ2-7, the V gene TRBV7-9; TRBD1 aligns across 9 bases. V shed 5 bases, J shed 9 bases, and the junction held 11 bases outside the gene matches. The germline V gene encodes CDR1 SEHNR and CDR2 FQNEAQ (reference sequence). The CDR3 is 14 amino acids. CDR3 region: CASSLGQGRVRQYF. In nucleotides, the CDR3 is TGTGCCAGCAGCCTGGGACAGGGAAGGGTTCGGCAGTACTTC.

The chain carries TRBV6-5 and TRBJ1-5; D possibly corresponds to TRBD1 (5 bases). The CDR3 is made up of 13 amino acids. V was shortened by 6 bases and J by 2 bases, with 8 bases between the two germline ends. CDR1 MNHEY and CDR2 SVGAGI come from the germline V gene. The CDR3 nucleotides are TGTGCCAGCAGGCAAGGGGGCAATCAGCCCCAGCATTTT. Translating gives CASRQGGNQPQHF.

This clone was seen a few times. J is TRBJ1-2 and V is TRBV5-1; the match to TRBD1 covers 9 bases. The ends lost 4 bases at V and 7 bases at J; junction bases unmatched: 14. The CDR3 has 16 amino acids. From germline, CDR1 is SGHRS and CDR2 YFSETQ. CDR3 bases: TGCGCCAGCAGCCTCGAAGGGGACAGGGCTGATGGTGGCTACACCTTC. Amino acids: CASSLEGDRADGGYTF.